The clone carrying this T cell receptor (beta chain) has only a few counts. The data were obtained in a study of blood T cell repertoires in COVID-19. Overall study context: Acute and convalescent COVID-19 specimens originated in the United States, Italy and Spain.

The CDR3 length is 12 residues. From germline, CDR1 is MGHDK and CDR2 SYGVNS. V gave up 8 bases and J gave up 1 base, with 8 bases separating them. Original handling: Nucleated cell counts were estimated from reference gene primer amplification. The repertoire was sequenced with immunoSEQ multiplex PCR; TCRdb's copy has only in-frame clones and lacks some. V and J calls and clone size are given by that table; D and trimming were obtained from the DNA. The data show around 250,000 clones, roughly nine tenths seen once. The sequence derives from a man aged 18-30 years with active or convalescent COVID-19. This chain connects TRBV25-1 to TRBJ1-2, with D possibly being TRBD1 (5 bases). Material: peripheral blood. CDR3 DNA sequence: TGTGCCAGCGGCAGGGATAACTATGGCTACACCTTC. This codes for CASGRDNYGYTF.